One TCR beta chain is described in this entry. As yet, its antigen is unknown. TCRdb redid the calling of the 5' RACE reads with MiXCR, one entry per CDR3 protein. The data contain about 33,000 distinct CDR3 sequences, under 25% of them seen just once; the ten biggest clones take up 1.5%. This record comes from a study of T-cell memory formation after mild COVID-19. For the study at large: TCR clusters were mostly donor specific.

The CDR3 is 15 amino acids. V trimming: 6 bases; J trimming: 7 bases; junction bases outside the gene matches: 9. CDR1 and CDR2 from the germline V gene are SEHNR and FQNEAQ (reference sequence). Study-level results: Pre-infection memory contained some responding clones, which suggested that cross-reactive memory had joined. Clones contracting over day 15 to 85 were CD4/CD8 balanced, with later expanders leaning CD4+.

This clonotype was obtained from an adult who had mild COVID-19 (a few samples of this study predate the infection). Cell type and time point are not known. This rearrangement joins TRBV7-9 to TRBJ2-1; 10 nucleotides match TRBD2. Input material: PBMCs or a T cell subset sorted from them (not recorded which). The chain's CDR3 is CASSPGLAALNEQFF. DNA for the CDR3: TGTGCCAGCAGTCCTGGACTAGCGGCATTGAATGAGCAGTTCTTC.